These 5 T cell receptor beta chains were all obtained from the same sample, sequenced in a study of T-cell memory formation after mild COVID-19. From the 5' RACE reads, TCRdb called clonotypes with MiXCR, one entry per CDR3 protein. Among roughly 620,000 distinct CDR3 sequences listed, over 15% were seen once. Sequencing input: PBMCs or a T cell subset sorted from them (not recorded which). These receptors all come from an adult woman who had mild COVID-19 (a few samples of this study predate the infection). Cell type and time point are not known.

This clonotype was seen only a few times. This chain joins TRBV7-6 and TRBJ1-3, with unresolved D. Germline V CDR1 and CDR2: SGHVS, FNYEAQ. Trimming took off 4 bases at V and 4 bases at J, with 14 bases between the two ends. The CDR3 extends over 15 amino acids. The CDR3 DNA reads TGTGCCAGCAGCTCCTCGCTAGTCTCAGGAAACACCATATATTTT. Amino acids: CASSSSLVSGNTIYF.

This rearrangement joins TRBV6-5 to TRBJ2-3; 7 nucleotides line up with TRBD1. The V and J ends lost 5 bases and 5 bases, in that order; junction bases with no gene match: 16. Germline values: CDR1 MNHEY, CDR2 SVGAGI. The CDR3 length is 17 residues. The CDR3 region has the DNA TGTGCCAGCAGTCCCCAACCCCGGTACAGGGGAAAAGATACGCAGTATTTT. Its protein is CASSPQPRYRGKDTQYF.

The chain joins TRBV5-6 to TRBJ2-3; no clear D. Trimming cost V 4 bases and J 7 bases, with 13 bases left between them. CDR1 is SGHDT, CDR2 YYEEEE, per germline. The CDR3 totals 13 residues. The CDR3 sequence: CASSLDTRNTQYF. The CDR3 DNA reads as TGTGCCAGCAGCCTAGACACAAGGAATACGCAGTATTTT.

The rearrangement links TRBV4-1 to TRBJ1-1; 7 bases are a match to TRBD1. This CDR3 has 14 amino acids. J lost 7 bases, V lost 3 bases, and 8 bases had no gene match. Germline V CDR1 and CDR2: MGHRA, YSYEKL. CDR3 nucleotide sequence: TGCGCCAGCAGCCAGCCGGGACAGCGACTTGAAGCTTTCTTT. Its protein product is CASSQPGQRLEAFF.

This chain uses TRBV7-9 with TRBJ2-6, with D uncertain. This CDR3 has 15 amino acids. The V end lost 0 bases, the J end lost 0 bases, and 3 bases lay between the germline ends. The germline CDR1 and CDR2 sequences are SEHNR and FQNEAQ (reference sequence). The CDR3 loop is CASSLAISGANVLTF. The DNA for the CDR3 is TGTGCCAGCAGCTTAGCTATCTCTGGGGCCAACGTCCTGACTTTC.